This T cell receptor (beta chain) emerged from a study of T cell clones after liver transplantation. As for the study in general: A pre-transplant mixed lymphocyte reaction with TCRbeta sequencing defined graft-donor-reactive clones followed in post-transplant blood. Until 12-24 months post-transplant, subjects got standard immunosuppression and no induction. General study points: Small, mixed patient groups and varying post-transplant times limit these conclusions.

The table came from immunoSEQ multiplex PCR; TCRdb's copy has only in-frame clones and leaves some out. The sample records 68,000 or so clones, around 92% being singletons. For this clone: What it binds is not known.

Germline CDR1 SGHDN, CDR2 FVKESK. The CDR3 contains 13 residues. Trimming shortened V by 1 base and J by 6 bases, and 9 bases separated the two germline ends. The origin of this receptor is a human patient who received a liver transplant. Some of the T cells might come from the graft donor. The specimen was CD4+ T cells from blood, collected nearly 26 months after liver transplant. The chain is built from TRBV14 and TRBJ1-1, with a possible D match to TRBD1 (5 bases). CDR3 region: CASSQVRGAEAFF. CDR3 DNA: TGTGCCAGCAGCCAAGTTCGGGGCGCTGAAGCTTTCTTT.